This T cell receptor (beta chain) was found in a study of regulatory T cells in long-lasting Graves disease. Study-level results: Possibly, accuracy suffered from the small sample size.

This clonotype was observed a few times. Antigen: not known. As for time point: newly diagnosed GD, antithyroid drugs for less than 3 months. RNA from PBMCs was the source of the TCR library. Sequencing libraries for TCR beta were prepared with iRepertoire HTBI primers and Arm-PCR of CDR3 regions. MiXCR was run by TCRdb on the multiplex PCR reads, yielding one entry per CDR3 protein. This table holds roughly 560,000 distinct CDR3 sequences, about 12% found once. This CDR3 comprises 16 residues. This sample was also put to use in a study of T cells in Graves' hyperthyroidism and ophthalmopathy. That work states: For the diagnoses, clinical symptoms, serum thyroxine and TRAb, thyroid ultrasound and orbital computed tomography were used.

The receptor comes from a woman in her 30s with Graves disease. The chain employs TRBV3-2 and TRBJ2-5; TRBD1 reflects the table's D call only, with no check against the DNA. TRBV3-2 is classified as a pseudogene. The sample here was peripheral blood mononuclear cells (PBMCs), taken at new diagnosis, from a patient treated with antithyroid drugs. CDR3 DNA sequence: TGTGCCAGCAGCCAAGGTACAGGGGCCTCGGGAGAGACCCAGTACTTC. Translating it yields CASSQGTGASGETQYF.